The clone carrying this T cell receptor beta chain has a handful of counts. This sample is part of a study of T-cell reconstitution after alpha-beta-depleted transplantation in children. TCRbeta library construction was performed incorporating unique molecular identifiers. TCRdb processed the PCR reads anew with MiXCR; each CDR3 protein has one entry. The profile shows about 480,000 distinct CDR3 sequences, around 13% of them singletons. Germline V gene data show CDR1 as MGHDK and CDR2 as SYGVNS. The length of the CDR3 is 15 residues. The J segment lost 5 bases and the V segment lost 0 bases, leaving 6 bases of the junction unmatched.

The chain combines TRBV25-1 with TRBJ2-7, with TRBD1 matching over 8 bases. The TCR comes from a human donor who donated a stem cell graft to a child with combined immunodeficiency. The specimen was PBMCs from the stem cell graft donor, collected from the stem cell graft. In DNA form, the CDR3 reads TGTGCCAGCAGTGAATATTACTCGACAGGGGACGAGCAGTACTTC. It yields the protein CASSEYYSTGDEQYF.